The T cell receptor (beta chain) described here comes from a study of blood T cell repertoires in COVID-19. Study-level information: From the United States, Italy and Spain came samples of acute and convalescent COVID-19. T cells, B-cell-depleted T cells, or PBMCs provided the cDNA or gDNA that served as material.

Original analysis: Reference gene primer amplification in the assay estimated nucleated cell counts. Repertoires were generated with immunoSEQ multiplex PCR, while TCRdb's copy carries only in-frame clones and drops some. Clonal size and the V and J genes are those of that table, whereas D and trimming came from the DNA. This sample has 140,000 to 150,000 clones, with 75% to 85% found just once. This clone appeared once. The CDR3 contains 15 residues. V lost 7 bases and J 5 bases, leaving 17 bases between the germline ends. Germline V gene sequence: CDR1 SGHAT, CDR2 FQNNGV. This chain joins TRBV11-2 and TRBJ2-2, with D tentatively TRBD2 (5 bases). The sample comprised peripheral blood. This clonotype originated in a woman aged 45-65 years with acute or convalescent COVID-19. CDR3 in amino acids: CASKRTERDTGELFF. CDR3 in DNA: TGTGCCAGCAAAAGGACCGAGAGGGATACCGGGGAGCTGTTTTTT.